The TCR beta chain described here comes from a study of lymphopenia after photon versus proton radiotherapy (dated by TCRdb to between 2017 and 2020). Broadly, across the study: Photon and proton radiation therapy were compared by the study for their immunological effects in patients with gastrointestinal tumors who developed high-grade lymphopenia. The 15 to 25 patients in the cohort had gastrointestinal tumors, were treated with either photon or proton therapy, and subsequently developed lymphopenia. The goal of the study was to characterize the differences between the two radiation modalities in how they affect the immune system.

Beyond this particular receptor, the publication reports: The survival association was examined only in patients who died, and the authors described better survival with proton therapy as a possibility, not as a demonstrated result. Across the cohort, among patients who died, a greater drop in TCR diversity after the nadir was inversely correlated with overall survival time. Once the lymphocyte count had reached its nadir, the repertoires of photon-treated patients showed oligoclonal expansion, particularly of CD8+ Temra cells, and this expansion drove the decline in diversity. During treatment, patients who received proton therapy stayed relatively stable, whereas patients who received photon therapy lost naive T cells and TCR diversity and gained effector/memory populations.

The method behind the library was the immunoSEQ multiplex PCR assay. Deep sequencing of rearranged TCR beta loci, alongside multiparametric flow cytometry, was used to profile T cell repertoires. This is the immuneACCESS table as TCRdb keeps it, with only in-frame sequences that have V and J called. A part of the clones is gone; compared with another copy, unresolved V genes explain less than half, and the rest is unexplained. This sample comprises roughly 61,000 clones, 87% of them detected only once. The ten top clones hold 9.5% to 15% of the sample. A note on this clone: The antigen it binds to is not known. Base qualities are not at hand, and no much larger clone is one base apart.

The germline V gene (reference sequence) yields MNHEY for CDR1 and SMNVEV for CDR2. Relative to germline, V is missing 6 bases and J is missing 2 bases, with 6 bases of the junction outside any gene match. There are 14 amino acids in the CDR3, from cysteine to phenylalanine inclusive. The CDR3 DNA has 42 bases and is translated from base 1. This receptor was obtained from an elderly man with esophageal cancer. The sequencing here drew on peripheral blood, taken from a patient treated with proton-based radiotherapy. The chain employs TRBV27 and TRBJ2-7, and 8 junction bases match TRBD1. The DNA sequence follows: TGTGCCAGCAGCCAGGGGGCCTTTACCTACGAGCAGTACTTC. Its protein reads: CASSQGAFTYEQYF.